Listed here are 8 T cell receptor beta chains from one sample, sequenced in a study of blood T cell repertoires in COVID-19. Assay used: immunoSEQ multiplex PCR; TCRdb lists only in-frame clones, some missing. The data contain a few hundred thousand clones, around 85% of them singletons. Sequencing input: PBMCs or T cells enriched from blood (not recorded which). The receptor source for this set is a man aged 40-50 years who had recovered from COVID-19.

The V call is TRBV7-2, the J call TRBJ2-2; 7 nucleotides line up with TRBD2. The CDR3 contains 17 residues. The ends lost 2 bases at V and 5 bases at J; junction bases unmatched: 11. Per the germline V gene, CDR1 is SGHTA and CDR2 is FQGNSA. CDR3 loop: CASSLSLGQGGTGELFF. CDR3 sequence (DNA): TGTGCCAGCAGCTTATCTCTCGGCCAGGGAGGGACCGGGGAGCTGTTTTTT. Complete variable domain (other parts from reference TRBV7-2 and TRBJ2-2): GAGVSQSPSNKVTEKGKDVELRCDPISGHTALYWYRQSLGQGLEFLIYFQGNSAPDKSGLPSDRFSAERTGGSVSTLTIQRTQQEDSAVYLCASSLSLGQGGTGELFFGEGSRLTVL.

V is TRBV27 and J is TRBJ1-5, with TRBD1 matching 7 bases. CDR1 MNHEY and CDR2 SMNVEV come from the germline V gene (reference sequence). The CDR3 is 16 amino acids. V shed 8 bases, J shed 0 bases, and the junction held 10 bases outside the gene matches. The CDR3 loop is CASSRTGQYSNQPQHF. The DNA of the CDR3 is TGTGCCAGCTCTCGGACAGGCCAATATAGCAATCAGCCCCAGCATTTT.

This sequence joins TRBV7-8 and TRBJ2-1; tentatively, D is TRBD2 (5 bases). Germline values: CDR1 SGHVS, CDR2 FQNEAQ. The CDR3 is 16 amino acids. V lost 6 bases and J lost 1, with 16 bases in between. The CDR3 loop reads CASSFSPWESYNEQFF. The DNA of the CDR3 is TGTGCCAGCAGTTTTAGCCCCTGGGAGTCCTACAATGAGCAGTTCTTC.

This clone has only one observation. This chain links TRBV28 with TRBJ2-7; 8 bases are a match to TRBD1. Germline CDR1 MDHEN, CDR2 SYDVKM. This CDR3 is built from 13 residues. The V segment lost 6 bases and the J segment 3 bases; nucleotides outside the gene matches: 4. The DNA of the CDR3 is TGTGCCAGCAGGCGGGGACAGGTCTACGAGCAGTACTTC. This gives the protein CASRRGQVYEQYF.

As DNA, the CDR3 is TGTGCCACCAGCAGAGATACAGGGTTCGAAAACATTCAGTACTTC. Translating gives CATSRDTGFENIQYF. The rearrangement uses TRBV15 and TRBJ2-4; possible D gene TRBD1, 6 bases. Looked up from germline, CDR1 is LNHNV and CDR2 is YYDKDF (reference sequence). The CDR3 spans 15 residues. The V end lost 0 bases, the J end lost 5 bases, and 11 bases lay between the germline ends.

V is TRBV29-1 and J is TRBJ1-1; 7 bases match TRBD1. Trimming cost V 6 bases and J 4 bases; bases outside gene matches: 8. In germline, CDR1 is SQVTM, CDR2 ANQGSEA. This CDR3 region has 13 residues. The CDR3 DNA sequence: TGCAGCGTGTCACAGGGGTATGGCACTGAAGCTTTCTTT. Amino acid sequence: CSVSQGYGTEAFF.

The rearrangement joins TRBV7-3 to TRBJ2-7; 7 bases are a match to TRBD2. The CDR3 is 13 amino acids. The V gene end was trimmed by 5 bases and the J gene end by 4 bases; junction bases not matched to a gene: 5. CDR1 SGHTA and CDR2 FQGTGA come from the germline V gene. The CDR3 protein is CASSPSSGYEQYF. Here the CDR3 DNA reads TGTGCCAGCAGCCCCTCTAGCGGATACGAGCAGTACTTC.

The CDR3 bases are TGTGCCAGCAGGGTACAGGGGCAGCCCCAGCATTTT. As protein: CASRVQGQPQHF. The rearrangement uses TRBV2 and TRBJ1-5; the match to TRBD1 covers 7 bases. The CDR3 totals 12 residues. Germline V gene lookup returns CDR1 SNHLY and CDR2 FYNNEI. V trimming: 6 bases; J trimming: 7 bases; junction bases outside the gene matches: 3.